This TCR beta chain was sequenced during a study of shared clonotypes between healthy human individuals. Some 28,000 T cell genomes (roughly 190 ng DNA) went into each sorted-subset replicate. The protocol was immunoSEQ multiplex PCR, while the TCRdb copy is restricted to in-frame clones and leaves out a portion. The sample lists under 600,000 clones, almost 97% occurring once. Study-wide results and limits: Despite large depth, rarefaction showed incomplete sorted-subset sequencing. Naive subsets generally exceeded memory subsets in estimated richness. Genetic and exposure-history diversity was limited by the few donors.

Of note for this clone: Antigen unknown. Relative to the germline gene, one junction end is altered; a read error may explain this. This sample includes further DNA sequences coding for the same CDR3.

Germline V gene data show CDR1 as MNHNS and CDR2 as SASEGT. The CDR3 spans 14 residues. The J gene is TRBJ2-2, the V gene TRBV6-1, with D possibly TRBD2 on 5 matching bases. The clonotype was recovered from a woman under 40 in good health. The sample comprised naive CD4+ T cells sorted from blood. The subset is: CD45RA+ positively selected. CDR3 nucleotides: TGTGCCAGCAGTAATCCAAGTAACACCGGGGAACTGTTTTTT. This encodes CASSNPSNTGELFF.